This T cell receptor beta chain is from a study of regulatory and conventional T cells in RAG deficiency. The sorted conventional CD4+ T cells were CD25-low and CD127-high, with genomic DNA sequenced. The ends were cut back, 3 bases at V and 0 bases at J, with 8 bases in the middle. Germline V gene sequence: CDR1 SGHVS, CDR2 FQNEAQ. The CDR3 is made up of 15 amino acids. Method: immunoSEQ multiplex PCR; TCRdb's copy keeps in-frame clones and lacks some. This sample has just over 30,000 clones, with approximately 96% found just once. These same records also appear under a second study, on regulatory T cells. This second study notes: The PCR used 52 TRBV and 13 TRBJ primers.

This chain connects TRBV7-8 to TRBJ1-4; D might be TRBD1 (5 bases). This clonotype was obtained from a human donor in good health. Sequenced sample: CD25- CD4+ T cells sorted from blood. Here the CDR3 DNA reads TGTGCCAGCAGCTTTGGACATGCAACTAATGAAAAACTGTTTTTT. Its protein is CASSFGHATNEKLFF.